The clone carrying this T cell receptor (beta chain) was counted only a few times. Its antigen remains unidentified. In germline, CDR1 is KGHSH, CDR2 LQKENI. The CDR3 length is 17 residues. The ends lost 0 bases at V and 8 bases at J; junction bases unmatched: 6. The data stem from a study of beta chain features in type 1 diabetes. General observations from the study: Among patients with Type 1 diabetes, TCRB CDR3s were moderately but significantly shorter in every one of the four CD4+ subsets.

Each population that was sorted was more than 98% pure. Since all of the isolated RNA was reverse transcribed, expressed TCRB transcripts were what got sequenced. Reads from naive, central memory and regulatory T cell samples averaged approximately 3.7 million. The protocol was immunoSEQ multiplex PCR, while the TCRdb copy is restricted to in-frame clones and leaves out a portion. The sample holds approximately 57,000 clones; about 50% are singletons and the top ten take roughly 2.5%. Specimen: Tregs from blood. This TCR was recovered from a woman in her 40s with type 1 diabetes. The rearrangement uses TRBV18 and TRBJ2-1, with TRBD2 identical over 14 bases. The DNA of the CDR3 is TGTGCCAGCTCACCACCGAGACTAGCGGGAGGGTACGATGAGCAGTTCTTC. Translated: CASSPPRLAGGYDEQFF.